These T cell receptor beta chains were read from a single sample in a study of blood T cell repertoires in COVID-19. The assay was immunoSEQ multiplex PCR, and TCRdb's table has in-frame clones only and misses some. The sample carries some 120,000 clones, approximately 87% recorded once. The sequenced sample was peripheral blood. The receptors were sampled from a man aged 50-60 years with acute or convalescent COVID-19. Each CDR3 is given without its conserved first and last residue.

v_call,cdr3_aa
TRBV6-2/TRBV6-3,ASSLQGQYSNQPQH
TRBV11-3,ASSFKAGTIYNEQF
TRBV28,ASSLGLADYYNEQF
TRBV5-4,ASSLDGYGYT
TRBV21-1,ASSKAASKQY
TRBV19,ASTDRSDQPQH
TRBV7-9,ASSYGGQGLSQY
TRBV3-1/TRBV3-2,ASSQDLDTQY
TRBV6-5,ASSLFGAVGQPQH
TRBV5-4,ASSLARNVGTDTQY
TRBV6-6,ASSLPENEQF
TRBV18,ASSPGGRGTEAF
TRBV24-1,ATSVRGSYEQY
TRBV30,AWSVGGSSYEQY
TRBV4-1,ASSTHLGGRAPYEQY
TRBV5-1,ASSLDGEGEKLF
TRBV20-1,SARGQGNYGYT
TRBV28,ASLSRELQETQY
TRBV5-5,ASSLFDRVAVEAF
TRBV5-4,ASKQGAEETQY
TRBV10-1,ASRGASSFGFYGYT
TRBV7-2,ASSLDRAEGYT
TRBV9,ASSVGGTSDSQETQY
TRBV12-5,ASPPRTPGEQY
TRBV7-8,ASSSRQVNSPLH
TRBV1,TSSTSGSYEQY
TRBV29-1,SVKPDRAVNEQY
TRBV14,ASSQDRGWYEQY
TRBV7-9,ASSLIAGTMSSYNEQF
TRBV5-4,ASSLAPGTGETQY